Presented here are 3 T cell receptor beta chains from one specimen sequenced in a study of T-cell memory formation after mild COVID-19. Each CDR3 protein is one row after TCRdb ran MiXCR on the 5' RACE reads. The table includes roughly 110,000 distinct CDR3 sequences, approximately 14% detected once. The sequencing input was PBMCs or a T cell subset sorted from them (not recorded which). The receptors derive from a man aged 18 to 29 who had mild COVID-19 (a few samples of this study predate the infection). Cell type and time point are not known.

This CDR3 is CASSLLIGGGAAYNEQFF. In DNA, the CDR3 is TGTGCCAGCAGCTTACTGATAGGCGGGGGGGCGGCCTACAATGAGCAGTTCTTC. J is TRBJ2-1 and V is TRBV7-9, with 9 bases matching TRBD2. CDR3 size: 18 residues. After removal of 2 bases from V and 2 bases from J, the junction contained 10 bases not matched to a gene. CDR1 SEHNR and CDR2 FQNEAQ come from the germline V gene (reference sequence).

This clonotype was counted at least ten times. The chain joins TRBV4-3 to TRBJ1-6; D is unclear. Germline loops: CDR1 LGHNA, CDR2 YSLEER. V was clipped by 0 bases and J by 8 bases, with 14 bases between them. The CDR3 has 16 residues. The CDR3 sequence: CASSQDRTFRYSPLHF. As DNA, the CDR3 is TGCGCCAGCAGCCAAGATAGAACTTTCCGGTATTCACCCCTCCACTTT.

This clonotype was counted a few times. The chain links TRBV12-3 or TRBV12-4 to TRBJ2-7; D may be TRBD2 (5 bases). The CDR3 sequence is 15 residues long. Trimming cost V 6 bases and J 6 bases, with 21 bases left between them. CDR3 region: CASRIGLQAVGEQYF. Written as DNA, the CDR3 is TGTGCCAGCAGGATAGGACTTCAAGCCGTTGGCGAGCAGTACTTC.